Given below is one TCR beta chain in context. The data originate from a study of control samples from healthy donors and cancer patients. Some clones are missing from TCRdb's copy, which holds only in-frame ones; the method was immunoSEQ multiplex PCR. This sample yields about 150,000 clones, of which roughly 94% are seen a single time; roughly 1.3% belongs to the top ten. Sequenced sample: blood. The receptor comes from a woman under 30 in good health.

The CDR3 is CASSWTGINTEAFF. In DNA form, the CDR3 reads TGTGCCAGCAGTTGGACAGGGATTAACACTGAAGCTTTCTTT. This sequence joins TRBV27 and TRBJ1-1; TRBD1 matches 8 bases. J gave up 2 bases and V 4 bases, and 3 bases lay outside the gene matches. This CDR3 region has 14 residues. Germline assignment: CDR1 MNHEY and CDR2 SMNVEV (reference sequence).